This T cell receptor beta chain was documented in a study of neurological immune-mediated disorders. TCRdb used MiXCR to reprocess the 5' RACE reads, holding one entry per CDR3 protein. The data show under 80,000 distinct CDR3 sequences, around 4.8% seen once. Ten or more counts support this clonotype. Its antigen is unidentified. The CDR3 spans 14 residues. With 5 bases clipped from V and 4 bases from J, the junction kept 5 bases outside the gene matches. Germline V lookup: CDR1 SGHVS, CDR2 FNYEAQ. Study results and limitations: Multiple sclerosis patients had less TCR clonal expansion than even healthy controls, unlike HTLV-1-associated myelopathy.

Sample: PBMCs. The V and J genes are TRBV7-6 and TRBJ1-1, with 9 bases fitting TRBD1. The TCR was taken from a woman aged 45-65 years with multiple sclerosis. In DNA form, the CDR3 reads TGTGCCAGCAGCCGGGACAGGGTGGGCACTGAAGCTTTCTTT. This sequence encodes CASSRDRVGTEAFF. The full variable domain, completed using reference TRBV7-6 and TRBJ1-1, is GAGVSQSPRYKVTKRGQDVALRCDPISGHVSLYWYRQALGQGPEFLTYFNYEAQQDKSGLPNDRFSAERPEGSISTLTIQRTEQRDSAMYRCASSRDRVGTEAFFGQGTRLTVV.